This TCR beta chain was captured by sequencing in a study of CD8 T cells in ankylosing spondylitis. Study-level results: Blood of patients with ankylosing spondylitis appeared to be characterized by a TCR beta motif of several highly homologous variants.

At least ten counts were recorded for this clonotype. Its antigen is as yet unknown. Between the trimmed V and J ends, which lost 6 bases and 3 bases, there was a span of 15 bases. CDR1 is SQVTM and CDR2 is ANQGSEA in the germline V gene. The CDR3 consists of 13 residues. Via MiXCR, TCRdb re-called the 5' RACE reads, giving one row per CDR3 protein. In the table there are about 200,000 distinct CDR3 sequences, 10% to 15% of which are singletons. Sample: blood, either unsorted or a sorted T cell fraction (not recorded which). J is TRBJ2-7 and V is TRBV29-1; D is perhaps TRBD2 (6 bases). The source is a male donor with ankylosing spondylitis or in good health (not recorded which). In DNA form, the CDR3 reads TGCAGCGTCCGAGCAGGAGCGGGCTACGAGCAGTACTTC. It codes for CSVRAGAGYEQYF.